This T cell receptor beta chain was identified in a study of blood T cell repertoires in COVID-19. Original handling: Reference gene primer amplification gave nucleated cell count estimates. Here immunoSEQ multiplex PCR was the method, and the copy in TCRdb shows in-frame clones only, minus some. That table supplies the V and J calls and clone size; D and trimming were determined from the DNA. The table records about 13,000 clones, roughly 80% of them present only once. CDR1 is SGHRS and CDR2 is YFSETQ in the germline V gene. The V end lost 0 bases, the J end lost 3 bases, and 13 bases lay between the germline ends. The CDR3 is 15 residues long.

J is TRBJ2-7 and V is TRBV5-1, with a tentative D call TRBD2 (7 bases). The sample comprised peripheral blood. The receptor comes from an elderly woman with acute or convalescent COVID-19. The CDR3 DNA sequence: TGCGCCAGCAGCTTGGAGGGCGGGGGCATCTACGAGCAGTACTTC. It yields the protein CASSLEGGGIYEQYF.